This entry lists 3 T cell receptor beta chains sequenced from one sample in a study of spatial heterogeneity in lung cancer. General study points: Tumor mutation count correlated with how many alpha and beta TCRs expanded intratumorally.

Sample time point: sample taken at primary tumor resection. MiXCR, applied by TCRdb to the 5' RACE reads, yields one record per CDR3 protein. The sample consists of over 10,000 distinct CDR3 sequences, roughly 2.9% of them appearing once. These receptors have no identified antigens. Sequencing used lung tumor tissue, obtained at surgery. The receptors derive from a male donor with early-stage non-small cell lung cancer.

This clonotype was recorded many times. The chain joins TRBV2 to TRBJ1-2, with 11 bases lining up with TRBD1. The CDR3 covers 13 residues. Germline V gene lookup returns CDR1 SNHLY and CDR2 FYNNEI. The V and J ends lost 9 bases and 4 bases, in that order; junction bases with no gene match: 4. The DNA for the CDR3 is TGTGCCAGTCGGGACAGGGGGATCTATGGCTACACCTTC. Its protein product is CASRDRGIYGYTF.

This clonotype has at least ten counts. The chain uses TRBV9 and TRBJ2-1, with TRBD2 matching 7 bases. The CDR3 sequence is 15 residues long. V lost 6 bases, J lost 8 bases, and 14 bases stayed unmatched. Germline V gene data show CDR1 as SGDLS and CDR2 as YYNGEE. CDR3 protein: CASNFQGMGGDEQFF. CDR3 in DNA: TGTGCCAGCAATTTTCAGGGTATGGGAGGGGATGAGCAGTTCTTC.

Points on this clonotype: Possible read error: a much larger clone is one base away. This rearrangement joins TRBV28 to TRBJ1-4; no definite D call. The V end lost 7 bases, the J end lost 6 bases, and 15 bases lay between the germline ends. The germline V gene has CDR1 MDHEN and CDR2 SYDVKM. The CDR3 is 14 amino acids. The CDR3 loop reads CASNSWGGDEKLFF. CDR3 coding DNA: TGTGCCAGCAATTCGTGGGGAGGCGATGAAAAACTGTTTTTT.